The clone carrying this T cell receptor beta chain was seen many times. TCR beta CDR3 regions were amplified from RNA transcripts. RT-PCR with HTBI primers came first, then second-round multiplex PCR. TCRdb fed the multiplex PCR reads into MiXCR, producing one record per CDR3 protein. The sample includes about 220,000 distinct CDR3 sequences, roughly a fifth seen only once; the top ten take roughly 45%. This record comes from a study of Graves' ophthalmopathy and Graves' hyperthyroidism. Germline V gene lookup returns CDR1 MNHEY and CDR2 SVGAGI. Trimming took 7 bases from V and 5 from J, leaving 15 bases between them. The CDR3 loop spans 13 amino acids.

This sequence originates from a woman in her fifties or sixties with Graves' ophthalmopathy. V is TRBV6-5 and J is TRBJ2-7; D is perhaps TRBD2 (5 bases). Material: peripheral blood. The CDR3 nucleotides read TGTGCCAGCACTCCCCAACTAGTTCACGAGCAGTACTTC. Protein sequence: CASTPQLVHEQYF.